This entry lists 17 T cell receptor beta chains sequenced from one sample in a study of CD8 T cells in Susac syndrome. RNA in amounts of about 0.5 to 1 ug was reverse transcribed with random hexamers. TCRdb reprocessed the immunoSEQ multiplex PCR reads via MiXCR and lists one record per CDR3 protein. The sample records 160,000 or so distinct CDR3 sequences, around 95% being singletons. The sequenced material came from CD8+ T cells from PBMCs. Every receptor here comes from a human donor with multiple sclerosis.

V gene TRBV20-1 combines with J gene TRBJ1-1; D perhaps matches TRBD1 (6 bases). Trimming left V 6 bases short and J 5 bases short, with 16 bases between. The CDR3 spans 13 residues. CDR1 and CDR2 (germline): DFQATT, SNEGSKA (reference sequence). CDR3 coding DNA: TGCAGTGCCCGGGACACCAGAGGGACTGAAGCTTTCTTT. Translating it yields CSARDTRGTEAFF.

The V call is TRBV18, the J call TRBJ1-1; D remains ambiguous. Germline V gene data show CDR1 as KGHSH and CDR2 as LQKENI. There are 14 residues in the CDR3. Trimming pared 0 bases from V and 0 bases from J, leaving 5 bases between. The CDR3 sequence is CASSPPGLNTEAFF. The CDR3 DNA is TGTGCCAGCTCACCACCGGGGTTGAACACTGAAGCTTTCTTT.

The chain links TRBV13 to TRBJ2-3, with D perhaps matching TRBD1 (5 bases). The CDR3 spans 16 residues. V was shortened by 2 bases and J by 7 bases, with 19 bases between the two germline ends. Looked up from germline, CDR1 is PRHDT and CDR2 is FYEKMQ (reference sequence). The CDR3 coding sequence is TGTGCCAGCAGCTTAATGAGACGGCAGGGTGGGAATACGCAGTATTTT. It encodes CASSLMRRQGGNTQYF.

The chain uses TRBV28 and TRBJ2-5; 13 nucleotides agree with TRBD2. J lost 1 base, V lost 3 bases, and 11 bases had no gene match. The CDR3 spans 19 residues. Germline CDR1 is MDHEN and CDR2 is SYDVKM. The CDR3 DNA is TGTGCCAGCAGTTTCCGATTCCCTACTAGCGGGGGGGCCCAAGAGACCCAGTACTTC. Its translation is CASSFRFPTSGGAQETQYF.

The chain has TRBV13 and TRBJ2-7; TRBD2 matches 13 bases. The germline V gene has CDR1 PRHDT and CDR2 FYEKMQ (reference sequence). V lost 3 bases to trimming and J lost 4 bases; unmatched junction nucleotides: 3. This CDR3 is 15 amino acids long. CDR3 DNA: TGTGCCAGCAGCTTCGGGACTAGCGGGATGTACGAGCAGTACTTC. Amino acids: CASSFGTSGMYEQYF.

The rearrangement uses TRBV5-8 and TRBJ1-5, with TRBD1 matching over 8 bases. The germline CDR1 and CDR2 sequences are SGHTS and YDEGEE. This CDR3 is 14 amino acids long. V dropped 4 bases and J dropped 6; count of bases not matched to a gene: 6. CDR3 sequence: CASSLWTGPQPQHF. CDR3 nucleotide sequence: TGTGCCAGCAGCCTGTGGACAGGGCCTCAGCCCCAGCATTTT.

This clonotype was seen just once. The gene calls are TRBV5-4 and TRBJ2-7, with D hard to call. Germline CDR1 is SGHNT and CDR2 is YYREEE (reference sequence). This CDR3 contains 13 residues. V shed 0 bases and J shed 4 bases, with 8 bases lying between them. The DNA of the CDR3 is TGTGCCAGCAGCTTGGAGGGTTTATACGAGCAGTACGTC. It translates to CASSLEGLYEQYV.

In regard to this clonotype: The germline gene is not matched at one end of the junction; a read error may be the cause. The CDR3 is CASRGDREEDF. The CDR3 DNA reads TGTGCCAGCAGGGGAGACAGGGAGGAGGACTTC. This chain joins TRBV12-3 or TRBV12-4 and TRBJ2-7, with a tentative D call TRBD1 (7 bases). The length of the CDR3 is 11 residues.

The chain couples TRBV2 to TRBJ2-1; 16 bases fit TRBD2. J lost 2 bases, V lost 6 bases, and 7 bases had no gene match. The CDR3 consists of 18 residues. Germline CDR1 and CDR2: SNHLY and FYNNEI. The CDR3 region is CASSGTSGGARTYNEQFF. CDR3 in DNA: TGTGCCAGCAGCGGGACTAGCGGGGGGGCCAGGACCTACAATGAGCAGTTCTTC.

The rearrangement links TRBV20-1 to TRBJ2-2; 10 nucleotides align to TRBD2. Germline CDR1 reads DFQATT; CDR2 reads SNEGSKA (reference sequence). This CDR3 has 15 residues. V trimming: 5 bases; J trimming: 1 base; junction bases outside the gene matches: 4. This CDR3 is CSAFSGGVNTGELFF. CDR3 nucleotide sequence: TGCAGTGCTTTCAGCGGGGGGGTGAACACCGGGGAGCTGTTTTTT.

J is TRBJ2-7 and V is TRBV12-3 or TRBV12-4; D possibly matches TRBD1 or TRBD2 (5 bases each). The V end lost 4 bases, the J end lost 6 bases, and 13 bases lay between the germline ends. This CDR3 spans 13 amino acids. The CDR3 reads CASSWGTGTEQYF. The CDR3 region has the DNA TGTGCCAGCAGTTGGGGGACGGGGACCGAGCAGTACTTC.

The chain uses TRBV11-1 and TRBJ2-5, with a tentative D call TRBD2 (6 bases). The CDR3 totals 13 residues. Trimming took 3 bases from V and 9 from J, leaving 14 bases between them. Per germline, CDR1 SGHAT and CDR2 FQDESV (reference sequence). CDR3 in amino acids: CASSFIAGEAQYF. CDR3 nucleotides: TGTGCCAGCAGCTTTATCGCCGGGGAGGCCCAGTACTTC.

The chain carries TRBV6-5 and TRBJ1-4; no firm D call. V dropped 2 bases and J dropped 8 bases, with 9 bases sitting between them. This CDR3 is built from 13 residues. CDR1 is MNHEY and CDR2 is SVGAGI in the germline V gene. CDR3 sequence reads: CASSYEVGEKLFF. CDR3 DNA sequence: TGTGCCAGCAGTTACGAAGTGGGGGAAAAACTGTTTTTT.

J is TRBJ2-7 and V is TRBV21-1. TRBV21-1 represents a pseudogene. The CDR3 is 13 amino acids. As DNA, the CDR3 is TGTGCCAGCAGTTGGACGAGTGCCTACGAGCAGTACGTC. Its protein product is CASSWTSAYEQYV.

V usage is TRBV20-1 and J usage is TRBJ2-5; no clear D gene. From germline, CDR1 is DFQATT and CDR2 SNEGSKA (reference sequence). This CDR3 comprises 13 residues. V lost 0 bases to trimming and J lost 5 bases, with 10 bases between them. The chain's CDR3 is CSAREGIRETQYF. DNA for the CDR3: TGCAGTGCTAGAGAGGGGATACGGGAGACCCAGTACTTC.

The chain uses TRBV5-6 and TRBJ2-7, with 7 nucleotides matching TRBD2. V was pared by 4 bases and J by 3 bases, with 10 bases of the junction left unmatched. CDR3 size: 15 residues. From germline, CDR1 is SGHDT and CDR2 YYEEEE. The CDR3 DNA is TGTGCCAGCAGCCGGCAGCGGGGACCCCTCTACGAGCAGTACTTC. Amino acid sequence: CASSRQRGPLYEQYF.

The CDR3: CASSSTHKAAATFGYTF. CDR3 nucleotides: TGCGCCAGCAGCTCAACACACAAGGCGGCTGCAACCTTTGGCTACACCTTC. The genes are TRBV5-1 and TRBJ1-2; no firm D call. There are 17 residues in the CDR3. CDR1 SGHRS and CDR2 YFSETQ come from the germline V gene. The germline V and J ends were trimmed by 3 bases and 7 bases, with 25 bases remaining between them.